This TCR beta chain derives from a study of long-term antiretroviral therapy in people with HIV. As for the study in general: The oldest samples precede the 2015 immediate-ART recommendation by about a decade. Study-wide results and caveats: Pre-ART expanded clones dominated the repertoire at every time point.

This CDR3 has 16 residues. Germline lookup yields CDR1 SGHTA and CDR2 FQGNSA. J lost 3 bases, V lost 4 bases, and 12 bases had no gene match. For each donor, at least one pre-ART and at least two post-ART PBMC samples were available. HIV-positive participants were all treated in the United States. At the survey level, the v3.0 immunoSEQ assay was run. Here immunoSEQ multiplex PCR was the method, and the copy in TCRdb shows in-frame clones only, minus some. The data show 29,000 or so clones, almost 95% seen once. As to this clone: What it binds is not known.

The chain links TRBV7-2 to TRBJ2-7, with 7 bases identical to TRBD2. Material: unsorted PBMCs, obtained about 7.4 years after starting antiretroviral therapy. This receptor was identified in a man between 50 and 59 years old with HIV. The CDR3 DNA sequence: TGTGCCAGCAGCTCGGCTCCGGGGCGGGGGTTCTACGAGCAGTACTTC. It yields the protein CASSSAPGRGFYEQYF. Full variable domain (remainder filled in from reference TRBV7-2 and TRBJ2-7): GAGVSQSPSNKVTEKGKDVELRCDPISGHTALYWYRQSLGQGLEFLIYFQGNSAPDKSGLPSDRFSAERTGGSVSTLTIQRTQQEDSAVYLCASSSAPGRGFYEQYFGPGTRLTVT.